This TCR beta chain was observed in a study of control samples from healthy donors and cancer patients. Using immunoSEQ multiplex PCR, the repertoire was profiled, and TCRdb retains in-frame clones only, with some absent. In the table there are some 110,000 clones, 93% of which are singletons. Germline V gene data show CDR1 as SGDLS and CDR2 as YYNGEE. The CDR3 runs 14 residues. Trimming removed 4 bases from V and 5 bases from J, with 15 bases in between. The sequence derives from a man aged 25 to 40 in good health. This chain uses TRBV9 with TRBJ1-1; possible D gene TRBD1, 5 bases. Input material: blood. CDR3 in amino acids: CASSSRGGWTEAFF. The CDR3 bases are TGTGCCAGCAGCTCGCGGGGCGGGTGGACTGAAGCTTTCTTT.